The entry below gives a single T cell receptor beta chain sequence along with its context. PCR primers comprised 60 Vbeta and 13 Jbeta primers. TCRdb's table, derived via immunoSEQ multiplex PCR, lists solely in-frame clones and lacks some. This sample has around 170,000 clones, with roughly 80% found just once. The germline gives CDR1 MNHEY, CDR2 SMNVEV (reference sequence). V gave up 7 bases and J gave up 5 bases; unmatched junction bases: 12. CDR3 size: 15 residues. The data were obtained in a study of cytomegalovirus exposure and HLA in healthy donors. The chain has TRBV27 and TRBJ2-3; TRBD1 matches at 7 bases. This clonotype was obtained from a man over 45 in good health and CMV-seronegative. Sequencing was performed on PBMCs. CDR3 DNA sequence: TGTGCCAGCACCAAAGGGACAGCTTGGATAGATACGCAGTATTTT. It translates to CASTKGTAWIDTQYF.